This T cell receptor (beta chain) was documented in a study of early T cells in non-severe SARS-CoV-2 infection. About the study: Chains from this unsorted whole-blood bulk RNA could not be paired. Study results and limitations: VDJdb-based annotation leaned toward anti-spike CD8 responses and missed private and CD4 specificities.

Individually, cDNA molecules had unique molecular identifiers attached to them. TCRdb processed the 5' RACE reads anew with MiXCR; each CDR3 protein has one entry. The sample includes 45,000 to 55,000 distinct CDR3 sequences, more than 9% seen only once; the top ten take roughly 10%. As for this clonotype: Its antigen is still unknown.

V lost 6 bases and J 3 bases, leaving 12 bases between the germline ends. This CDR3 is 13 amino acids long. Germline CDR1 DFQATT, CDR2 SNEGSKA (reference sequence). The chain joins TRBV20-1 to TRBJ1-3; D call uncertain. What was sequenced was whole blood. The receptor was derived from an adult who was a healthcare worker with PCR-confirmed SARS-CoV-2 infection or an uninfected control (not recorded which). The CDR3 DNA reads as TGCAGTGCCGTGCCTCAGCTTGGAAACACCATATATTTT. This codes for CSAVPQLGNTIYF.